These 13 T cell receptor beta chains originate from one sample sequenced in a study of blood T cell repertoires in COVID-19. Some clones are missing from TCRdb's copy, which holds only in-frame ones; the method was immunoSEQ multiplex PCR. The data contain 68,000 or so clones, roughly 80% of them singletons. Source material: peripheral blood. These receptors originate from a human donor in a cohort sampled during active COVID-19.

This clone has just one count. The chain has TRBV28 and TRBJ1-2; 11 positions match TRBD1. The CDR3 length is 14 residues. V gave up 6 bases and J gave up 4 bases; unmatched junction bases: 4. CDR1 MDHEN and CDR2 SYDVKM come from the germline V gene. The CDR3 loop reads CASSTGQGVYGYTF. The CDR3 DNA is TGTGCCAGCAGCACGGGACAGGGGGTCTATGGCTACACCTTC.

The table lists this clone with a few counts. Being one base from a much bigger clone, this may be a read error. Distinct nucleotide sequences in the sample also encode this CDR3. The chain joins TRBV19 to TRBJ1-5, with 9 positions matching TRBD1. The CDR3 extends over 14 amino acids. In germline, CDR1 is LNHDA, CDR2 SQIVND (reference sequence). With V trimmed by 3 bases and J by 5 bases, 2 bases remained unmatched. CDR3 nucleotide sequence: TGTGCCAGTAGTATTTGGACAGGGGATCAGCCCCAGCATTTT. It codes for CASSIWTGDQPQHF. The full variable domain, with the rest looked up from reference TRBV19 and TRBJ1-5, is DGGITQSPKYLFRKEGQNVTLSCEQNLNHDAMYWYRQDPGQGLRLIYYSQIVNDFQKGDIAEGYSVSREKKESFPLTVTSAQKNPTAFYLCASSIWTGDQPQHFGDGTRLSIL.

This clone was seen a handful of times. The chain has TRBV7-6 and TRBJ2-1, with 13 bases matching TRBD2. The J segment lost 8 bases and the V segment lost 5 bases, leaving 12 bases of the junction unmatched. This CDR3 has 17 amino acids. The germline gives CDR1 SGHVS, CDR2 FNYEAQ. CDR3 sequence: CASSTRRTSGRSHEQFF. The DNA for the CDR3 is TGTGCCAGCAGCACCCGCCGGACTAGCGGGAGATCCCATGAGCAGTTCTTC.

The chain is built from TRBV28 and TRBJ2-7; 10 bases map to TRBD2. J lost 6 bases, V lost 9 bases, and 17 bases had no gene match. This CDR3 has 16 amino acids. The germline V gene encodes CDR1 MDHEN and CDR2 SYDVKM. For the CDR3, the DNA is TGTGCCAGACTACAGGGGTCTAGCGGGAGTGTTCGCGAGCAGTACTTC. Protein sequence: CARLQGSSGSVREQYF.

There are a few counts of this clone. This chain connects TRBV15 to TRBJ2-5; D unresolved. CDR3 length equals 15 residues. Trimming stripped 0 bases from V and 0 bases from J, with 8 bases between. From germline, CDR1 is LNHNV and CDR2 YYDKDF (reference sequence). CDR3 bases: TGTGCCACCAGCAGAGATCGCCAGTACCAAGAGACCCAGTACTTC. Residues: CATSRDRQYQETQYF.

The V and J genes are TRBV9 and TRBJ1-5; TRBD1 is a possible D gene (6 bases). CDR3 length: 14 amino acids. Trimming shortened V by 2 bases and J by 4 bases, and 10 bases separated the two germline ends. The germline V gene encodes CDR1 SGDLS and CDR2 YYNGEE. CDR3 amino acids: CASSVDSANQPQHF. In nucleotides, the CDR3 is TGTGCCAGCAGCGTGGACAGTGCGAATCAGCCCCAGCATTTT.

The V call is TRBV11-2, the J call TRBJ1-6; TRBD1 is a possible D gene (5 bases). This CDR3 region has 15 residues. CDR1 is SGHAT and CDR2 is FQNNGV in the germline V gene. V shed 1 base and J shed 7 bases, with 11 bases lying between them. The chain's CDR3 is CASSLAGRVNSPLHF. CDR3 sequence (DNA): TGTGCCAGCAGCTTAGCTGGCAGGGTAAATTCACCCCTCCACTTT.

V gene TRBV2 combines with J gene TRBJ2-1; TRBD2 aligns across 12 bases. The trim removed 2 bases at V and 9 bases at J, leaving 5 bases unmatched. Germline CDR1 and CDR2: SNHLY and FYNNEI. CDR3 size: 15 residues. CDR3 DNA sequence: TGTGCCAGCAGTGAAATCCGACTAGCGGGAGTTGAGCAGTTCTTC. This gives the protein CASSEIRLAGVEQFF.

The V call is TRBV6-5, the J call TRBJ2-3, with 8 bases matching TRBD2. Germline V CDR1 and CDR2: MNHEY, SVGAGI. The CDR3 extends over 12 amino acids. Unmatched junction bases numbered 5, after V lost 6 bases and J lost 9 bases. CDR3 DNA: TGTGCCAGCAGCCCCCGGGAGGGGACGCAGTATTTT. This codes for CASSPREGTQYF.

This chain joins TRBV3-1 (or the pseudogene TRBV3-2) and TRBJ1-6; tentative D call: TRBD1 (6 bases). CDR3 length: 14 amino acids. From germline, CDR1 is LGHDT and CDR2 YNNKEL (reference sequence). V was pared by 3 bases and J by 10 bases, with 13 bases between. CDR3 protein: CASSQGGGNSPLHF. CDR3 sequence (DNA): TGTGCCAGCAGCCAGGGAGGGGGGAACTCACCCCTCCACTTT.

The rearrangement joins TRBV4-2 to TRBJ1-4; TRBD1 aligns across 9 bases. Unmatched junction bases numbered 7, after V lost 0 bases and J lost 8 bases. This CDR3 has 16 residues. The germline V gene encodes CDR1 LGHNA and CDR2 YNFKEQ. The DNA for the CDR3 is TGTGCCAGCAGCCAAGATCCGGGACAGGGATTCGAAAAACTGTTTTTT. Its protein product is CASSQDPGQGFEKLFF.

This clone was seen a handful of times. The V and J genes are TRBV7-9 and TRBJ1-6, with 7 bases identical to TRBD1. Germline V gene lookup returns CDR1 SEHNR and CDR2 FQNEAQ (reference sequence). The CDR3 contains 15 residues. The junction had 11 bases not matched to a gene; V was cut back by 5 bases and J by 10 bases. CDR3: CASSASGTAESPLHF. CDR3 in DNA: TGTGCCAGCAGCGCGTCCGGGACAGCCGAGTCACCCCTCCACTTT.

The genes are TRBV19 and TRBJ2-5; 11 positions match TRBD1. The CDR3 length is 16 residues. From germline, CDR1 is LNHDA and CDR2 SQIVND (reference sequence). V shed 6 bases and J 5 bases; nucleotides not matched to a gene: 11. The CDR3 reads CASRKGQGAGTETQYF. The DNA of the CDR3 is TGTGCCAGTAGGAAAGGACAGGGGGCGGGGACGGAGACCCAGTACTTC.